Presented here are 7 T cell receptor beta chains from one specimen sequenced in a study of spatial heterogeneity in lung cancer (dated by TCRdb to about 2019). The library was made by 5' RACE. The instrument given in TCRdb is NextSeq 500. Using fastp at Q25 and MiXCR, TCRdb reprocessed the public reads and kept productive beta chains. Records with the same CDR3 protein are collapsed into one entry carrying the most frequent genes and DNA. The sample contains over 95,000 distinct CDR3 sequences, about 10% of them found a single time. The top ten hold 20% to 25% of the sample. This specimen's time point label, per the study, means: blood at routine non-recurrence follow-up after resection. Sequencing was performed on PBMCs, taken at follow-up. The receptors shown here come from a female donor with early-stage non-small cell lung cancer.

This clonotype was observed a handful of times. The rearrangement links TRBV20-1 to TRBJ2-1; 10 nucleotides agree with TRBD2. Trimming removed 2 bases from V and 7 bases from J; junction bases left unmatched: 5. The CDR3 length is 14 residues. Germline loops: CDR1 DFQATT, CDR2 SNEGSKA (reference sequence). CDR3 protein: CSARPAGGPNEQFF. CDR3 coding DNA: TGCAGTGCTAGACCAGCGGGAGGGCCAAATGAGCAGTTCTTC.

The V and J genes are TRBV18 and TRBJ2-3; 11 bases agree with TRBD2. V lost 0 bases and J lost 7; bases outside the gene matches: 3. From germline, CDR1 is KGHSH and CDR2 LQKENI. The CDR3 loop spans 15 amino acids. CDR3: CASSPPLAGGNTQYF. CDR3 bases: TGTGCCAGCTCACCACCCCTAGCGGGAGGTAATACGCAGTATTTT.

This clonotype came up a few times. J is TRBJ1-1 and V is TRBV6-2 or TRBV6-3; perhaps TRBD1 as D (5 bases). Germline V gene sequence: CDR1 MNHEY, CDR2 SVGEGT. V was clipped by 5 bases and J by 9 bases, with 19 bases between them. This CDR3 contains 14 residues. DNA for the CDR3: TGTGCCAGCAGTCAGACAGCCCGAGGCCTGAAAGCTTTCTTT. It is translated as CASSQTARGLKAFF.

This chain connects TRBV25-1 to TRBJ1-1; a weak D match, TRBD1 (5 bases). CDR3 length: 15 residues. V lost 7 bases and J 3 bases, leaving 18 bases between the germline ends. The germline V gene has CDR1 MGHDK and CDR2 SYGVNS. CDR3: CASIPRGRAYTEAFF. The DNA of the CDR3 is TGTGCCAGCATCCCAAGGGGCAGGGCGTACACTGAAGCTTTCTTT.

This clonotype appeared a few times. The chain carries TRBV6-5 and TRBJ1-5; a weak D match, TRBD1 (5 bases). V lost 0 bases to trimming and J lost 8 bases, with 11 bases between them. Germline V gene data show CDR1 as MNHEY and CDR2 as SVGAGI. CDR3 length: 14 amino acids. This chain's CDR3 is CASSYSIQVEPQHF. The CDR3 nucleotides are TGTGCCAGCAGTTACTCTATACAGGTCGAGCCCCAGCATTTT.

The V and J genes are TRBV29-1 and TRBJ2-5; D possibly corresponds to TRBD1 (6 bases). The germline gives CDR1 SQVTM, CDR2 ANQGSEA. The CDR3 has 13 residues. Between the trimmed V and J ends, which lost 2 bases and 4 bases, there was a span of 11 bases. CDR3 sequence: CSVERTAGETQYF. Here the CDR3 DNA reads TGCAGCGTTGAAAGGACAGCCGGAGAGACCCAGTACTTC. The full variable domain, completed using reference TRBV29-1 and TRBJ2-5, is SAVISQKPSRDICQRGTSLTIQCQVDSQVTMMFWYRQQPGQSLTLIATANQGSEATYESGFVIDKFPISRPNLTFSTLTVSNMSPEDSSIYLCSVERTAGETQYFGPGTRLLVL.

Ten or more counts support this clonotype. The gene calls are TRBV18 and TRBJ2-1; no definite D call. This CDR3 is 12 amino acids long. Germline V gene sequence: CDR1 KGHSH, CDR2 LQKENI. Trimming took 3 bases from V and 7 from J, leaving 7 bases between them. CDR3 nucleotides: TGTGCCAGCTCACCTTTACGTAATGAGCAGTTCTTC. It is translated as CASSPLRNEQFF.